A selection of T cell receptor beta chains follows, all from one sample in a study of neurological immune-mediated disorders. TCRdb reanalysed the 5' RACE reads using MiXCR and keeps one entry per CDR3 protein. The sample includes 25,000 to 30,000 distinct CDR3 sequences, under 7% seen only once; the top ten take approximately 9.6%. Sequencing was performed on PBMCs. These receptors were collected from a woman aged 50 to 65 in good health. Each CDR3 is given with its conserved first and last residue. Clone sizes are given selectively: once, few, many, or a class where the clone is expanded.

size,J,V,CDR3
many,TRBJ2-7,TRBV12-3/TRBV12-4,CASSPRTSDLYEQYF
many,TRBJ2-1,TRBV19,CASSPGGAGGEEQFF
many,TRBJ2-1,TRBV7-3,CASSPTAGVVSSYNEQFF
many,TRBJ2-3,TRBV3-1,CASSRASTDTQYF
many,TRBJ1-1,TRBV18,CASSPYSGGGTEAFF
many,TRBJ1-5,TRBV28,CASSLSLGNQPQHF
many,TRBJ2-2,TRBV3-1,CASSLGVGELFF
many,TRBJ2-7,TRBV5-1,CASSLQSSYEQYF
NA,TRBJ2-7,TRBV5-5,CASSLVFPYEQYF
many,TRBJ2-7,TRBV7-9,CASSSPITSGSYEQYF
many,TRBJ2-1,TRBV2,CASAPSGDRYNEQFF
medium-sized,TRBJ1-2,TRBV9,CASSPGGQANYGYTF
many,TRBJ2-7,TRBV7-2,CASSATLAGNEQYF
many,TRBJ1-6,TRBV20-1,CSAPQGQVANSPLHF
many,TRBJ2-1,TRBV20-1,CSARGDSYSYNEQFF
many,TRBJ2-2,TRBV25-1,CASSKPGQGSPGELFF
many,TRBJ2-6,TRBV29-1,CSVDRGLGANVLTF
many,TRBJ1-6,TRBV12-3/TRBV12-4,CASRRQGNSPLHF
many,TRBJ2-3,TRBV12-3/TRBV12-4,CASGNNPSGADTQYF
many,TRBJ2-1,TRBV5-1,CASSPGGALGEQFF
many,TRBJ1-6,TRBV7-3,CASSILGQGGSPLHF
many,TRBJ2-5,TRBV20-1,CSARDVGDNSETQYF
many,TRBJ2-1,TRBV5-1,CASSFNTGNNEQFF
many,TRBJ2-3,TRBV20-1,CSAPEGGTDTQYF
many,TRBJ2-3,TRBV7-2,CASSWDPGLAGGSTDTQYF
many,TRBJ1-2,TRBV12-3/TRBV12-4,CASSLVGPSGYTF
many,TRBJ2-7,TRBV10-3,CAISERQNYEQYF
many,TRBJ2-1,TRBV11-2,CASSLRTGDDNEQFF
many,TRBJ1-1,TRBV28,CASSLGELRTEAFF
few,TRBJ2-3,TRBV11-3,CASSLGRGRPGDTQYF
NA,TRBJ2-5,TRBV11-2,CASSSRTGVSSQYF
many,TRBJ2-5,TRBV12-3/TRBV12-4,CASSSGETQYF
many,TRBJ2-2,TRBV9,CASSVAGTGGPGELFF
many,TRBJ2-3,TRBV5-1,CASSFDTDTQYF
many,TRBJ1-1,TRBV20-1,CSPDLRVSNTEAFF
many,TRBJ2-1,TRBV5-1,CASSAGTSGNYNEQFF
many,TRBJ2-7,TRBV5-1,CASSDGRSKTCF
many,TRBJ1-5,TRBV20-1,CSAPGTGRNQPQHF
many,TRBJ2-3,TRBV6-5,CASRPGQSTDTQYF
many,TRBJ1-5,TRBV20-1,CSARDPQGSNQPQHF
few,TRBJ2-5,TRBV5-1,CASSLAQITGTQYF
many,TRBJ1-2,TRBV7-2,CASSLVRGGGYTF
many,TRBJ1-5,TRBV27,CASASLEGNRQPQHF
many,TRBJ1-4,TRBV12-3/TRBV12-4,CASSLLQGAGEKLFF
many,TRBJ2-3,TRBV7-2,CASSPGTSGITDTQYF
many,TRBJ2-3,TRBV12-3/TRBV12-4,CASSFEGGPTTDTQYF
many,TRBJ2-4,TRBV4-2,CASSQEPGQQYF
many,TRBJ2-7,TRBV19,CATSRTVGRYEQYF
medium-sized,TRBJ2-2,TRBV5-5,CASSQGLAGELFF
many,TRBJ2-5,TRBV5-5,CASSLEEEIQETQYF